This TCR beta chain stems from a study of blood T cell repertoires in COVID-19. Overall study: Sample material is recorded as cDNA or gDNA derived from T cells, B-cell-depleted T cells, or PBMCs.

The CDR3 is 14 amino acids. V lost 0 bases to trimming and J lost 9 bases, with 15 bases between them. From germline, CDR1 is SGHVS and CDR2 FQNEAQ. This clone was seen only a few times. The assay was immunoSEQ multiplex PCR, and TCRdb's table has in-frame clones only and misses some. The profile covers 90,000 to 100,000 clones, with around 80% appearing a single time and just under 25% taken by the ten largest. The sequenced sample consisted of peripheral blood. The TCR sequence derives from a man in his 60s with acute or convalescent COVID-19. This chain joins TRBV7-8 and TRBJ2-7, with a weak D call TRBD1 (6 bases). The CDR3 is CASSLAGGRSVQYF. As DNA, the CDR3 is TGTGCCAGCAGCTTAGCTGGGGGCCGGTCCGTGCAGTACTTC.